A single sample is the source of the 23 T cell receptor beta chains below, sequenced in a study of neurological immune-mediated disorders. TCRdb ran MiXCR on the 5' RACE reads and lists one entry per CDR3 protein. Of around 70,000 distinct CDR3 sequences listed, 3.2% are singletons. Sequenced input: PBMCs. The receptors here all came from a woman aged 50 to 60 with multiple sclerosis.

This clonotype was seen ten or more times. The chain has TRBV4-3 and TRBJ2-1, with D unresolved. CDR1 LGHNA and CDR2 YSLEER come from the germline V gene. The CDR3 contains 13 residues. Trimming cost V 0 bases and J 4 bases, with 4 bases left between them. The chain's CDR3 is CASSQEGYNEQFF. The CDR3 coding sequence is TGCGCCAGCAGCCAAGAGGGTTACAATGAGCAGTTCTTC.

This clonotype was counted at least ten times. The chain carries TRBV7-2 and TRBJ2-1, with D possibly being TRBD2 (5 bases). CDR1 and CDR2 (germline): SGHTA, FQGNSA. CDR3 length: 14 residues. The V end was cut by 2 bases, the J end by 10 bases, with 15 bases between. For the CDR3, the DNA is TGTGCCAGCAGCTTAATGGCTAGCTCGGAAGAGCAGTTCTTC. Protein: CASSLMASSEEQFF.

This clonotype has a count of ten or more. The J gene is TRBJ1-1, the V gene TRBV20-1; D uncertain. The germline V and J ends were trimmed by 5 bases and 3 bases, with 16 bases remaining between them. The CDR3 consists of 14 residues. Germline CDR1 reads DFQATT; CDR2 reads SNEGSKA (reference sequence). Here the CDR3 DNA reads TGCAGTGCTTCCCCCCCCAGTGGTTACACTGAAGCTTTCTTT. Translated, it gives CSASPPSGYTEAFF.

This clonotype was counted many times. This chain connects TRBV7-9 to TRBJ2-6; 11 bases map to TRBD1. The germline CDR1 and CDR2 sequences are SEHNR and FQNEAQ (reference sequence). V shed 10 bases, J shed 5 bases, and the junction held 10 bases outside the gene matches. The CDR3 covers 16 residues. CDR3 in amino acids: CATREGQGERANVLTF. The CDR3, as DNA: TGTGCCACCCGGGAGGGACAGGGGGAACGGGCCAACGTCCTGACTTTC.

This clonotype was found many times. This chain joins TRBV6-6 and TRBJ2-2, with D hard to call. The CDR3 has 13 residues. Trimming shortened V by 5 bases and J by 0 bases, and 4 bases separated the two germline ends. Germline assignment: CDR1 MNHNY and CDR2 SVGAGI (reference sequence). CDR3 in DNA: TGTGCCAGCAGTAGTTCGAACACCGGGGAGCTGTTTTTT. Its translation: CASSSSNTGELFF.

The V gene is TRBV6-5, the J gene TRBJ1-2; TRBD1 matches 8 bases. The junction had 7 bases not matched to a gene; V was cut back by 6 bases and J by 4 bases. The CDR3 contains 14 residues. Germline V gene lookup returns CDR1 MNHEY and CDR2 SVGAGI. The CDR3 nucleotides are TGTGCCAGCAGCAAGGACAGGGCTCCCTATGGCTACACCTTC. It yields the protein CASSKDRAPYGYTF.

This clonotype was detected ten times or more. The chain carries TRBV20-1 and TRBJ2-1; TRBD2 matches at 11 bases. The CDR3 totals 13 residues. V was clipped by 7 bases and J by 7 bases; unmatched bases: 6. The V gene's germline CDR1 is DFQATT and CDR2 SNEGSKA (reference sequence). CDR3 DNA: TGCAGTGGGGGACTAGCGGCGCGGAATGAGCAGTTCTTC. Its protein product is CSGGLAARNEQFF.

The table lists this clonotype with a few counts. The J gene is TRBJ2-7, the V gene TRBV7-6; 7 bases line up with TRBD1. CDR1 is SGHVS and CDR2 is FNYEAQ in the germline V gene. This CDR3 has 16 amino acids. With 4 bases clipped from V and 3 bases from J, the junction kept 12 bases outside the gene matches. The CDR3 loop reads CASSSRQGRRNYEQYF. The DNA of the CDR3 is TGTGCCAGCAGCTCACGACAGGGTCGACGGAACTACGAGCAGTACTTC. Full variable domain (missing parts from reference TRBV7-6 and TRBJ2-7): GAGVSQSPRYKVTKRGQDVALRCDPISGHVSLYWYRQALGQGPEFLTYFNYEAQQDKSGLPNDRFSAERPEGSISTLTIQRTEQRDSAMYRCASSSRQGRRNYEQYFGPGTRLTVT.

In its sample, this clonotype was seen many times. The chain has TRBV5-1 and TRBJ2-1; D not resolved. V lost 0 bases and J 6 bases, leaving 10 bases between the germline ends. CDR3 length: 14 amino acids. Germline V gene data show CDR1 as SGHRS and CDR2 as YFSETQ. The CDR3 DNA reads TGCGCCAGCAGCTTGGGGGCAGTCTCCAATGAGCAGTTCTTC. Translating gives CASSLGAVSNEQFF.

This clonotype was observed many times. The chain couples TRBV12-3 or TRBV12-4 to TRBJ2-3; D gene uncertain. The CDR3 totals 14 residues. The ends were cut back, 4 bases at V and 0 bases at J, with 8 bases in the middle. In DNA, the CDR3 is TGTGCCAGCAGTTCCCTGGGGAGCACAGATACGCAGTATTTT. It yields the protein CASSSLGSTDTQYF.

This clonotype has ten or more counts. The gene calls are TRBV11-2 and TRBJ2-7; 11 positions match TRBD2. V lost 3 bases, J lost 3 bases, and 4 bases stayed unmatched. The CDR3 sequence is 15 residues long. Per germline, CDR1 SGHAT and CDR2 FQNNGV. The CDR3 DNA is TGTGCCAGCAGCTTCGGGACTAGCGGCTTCTACGAGCAGTACTTC. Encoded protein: CASSFGTSGFYEQYF.

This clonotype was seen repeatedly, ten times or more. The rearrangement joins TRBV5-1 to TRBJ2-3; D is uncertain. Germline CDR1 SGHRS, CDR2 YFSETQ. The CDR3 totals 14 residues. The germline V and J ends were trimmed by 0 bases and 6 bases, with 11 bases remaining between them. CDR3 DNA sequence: TGCGCCAGCAGCTTGGTGACAAATTGGGATACGCAGTATTTT. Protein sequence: CASSLVTNWDTQYF.

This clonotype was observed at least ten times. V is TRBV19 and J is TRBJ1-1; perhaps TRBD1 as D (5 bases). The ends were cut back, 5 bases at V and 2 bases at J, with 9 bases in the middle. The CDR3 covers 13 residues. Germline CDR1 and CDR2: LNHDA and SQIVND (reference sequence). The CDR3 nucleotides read TGTGCCAGTAGTCATGGGGGTAACACTGAAGCTTTCTTT. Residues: CASSHGGNTEAFF.

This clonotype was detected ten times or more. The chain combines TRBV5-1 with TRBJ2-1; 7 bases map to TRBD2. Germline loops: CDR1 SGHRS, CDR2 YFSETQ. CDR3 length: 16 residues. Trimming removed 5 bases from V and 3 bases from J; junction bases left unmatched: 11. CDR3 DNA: TGCGCCAGCAGTTCGCGCGAGGCGGGGGACTACAATGAGCAGTTCTTC. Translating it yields CASSSREAGDYNEQFF.

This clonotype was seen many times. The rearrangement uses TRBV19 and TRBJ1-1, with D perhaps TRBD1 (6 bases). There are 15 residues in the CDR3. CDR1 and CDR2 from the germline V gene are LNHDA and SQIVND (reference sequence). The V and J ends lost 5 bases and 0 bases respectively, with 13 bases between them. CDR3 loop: CASSPQGWMNTEAFF. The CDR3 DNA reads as TGTGCCAGTAGTCCGCAGGGGTGGATGAACACTGAAGCTTTCTTT.

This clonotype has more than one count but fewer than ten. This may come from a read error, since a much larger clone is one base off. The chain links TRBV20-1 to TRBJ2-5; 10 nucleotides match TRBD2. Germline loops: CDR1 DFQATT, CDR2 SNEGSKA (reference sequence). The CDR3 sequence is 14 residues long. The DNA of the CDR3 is TGCAGTGCTAGCACGGGACTAGCGCGGGAGAACCAGTACTTC. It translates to CSASTGLARENQYF.

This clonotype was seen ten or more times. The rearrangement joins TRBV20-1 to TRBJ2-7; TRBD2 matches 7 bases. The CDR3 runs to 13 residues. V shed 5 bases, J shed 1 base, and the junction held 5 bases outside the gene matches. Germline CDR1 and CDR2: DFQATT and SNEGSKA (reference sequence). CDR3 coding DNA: TGCAGTGCTGGTACTAGCGCTTCCTACGAGCAGTACTTC. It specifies CSAGTSASYEQYF.

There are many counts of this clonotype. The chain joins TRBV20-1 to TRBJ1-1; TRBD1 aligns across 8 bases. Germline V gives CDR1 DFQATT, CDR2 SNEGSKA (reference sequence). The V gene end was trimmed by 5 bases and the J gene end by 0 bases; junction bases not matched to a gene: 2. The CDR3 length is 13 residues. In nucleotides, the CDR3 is TGCAGTGCTGGACAGGGTTTGAACACTGAAGCTTTCTTT. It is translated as CSAGQGLNTEAFF.

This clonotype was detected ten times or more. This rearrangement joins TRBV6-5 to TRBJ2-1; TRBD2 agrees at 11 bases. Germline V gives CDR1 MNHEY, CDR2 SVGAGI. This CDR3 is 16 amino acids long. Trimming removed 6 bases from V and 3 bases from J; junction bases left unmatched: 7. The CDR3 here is CASRRTSGYIYNEQFF. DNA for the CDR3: TGTGCCAGCAGGCGGACTAGCGGGTATATCTACAATGAGCAGTTCTTC.

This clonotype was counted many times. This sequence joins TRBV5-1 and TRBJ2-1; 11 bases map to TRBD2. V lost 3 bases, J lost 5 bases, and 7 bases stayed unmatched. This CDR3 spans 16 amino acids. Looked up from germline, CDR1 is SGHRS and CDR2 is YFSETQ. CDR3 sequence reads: CASSSPGTSGDNEQFF. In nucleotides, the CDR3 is TGCGCCAGCAGCTCACCCGGGACTAGCGGTGACAATGAGCAGTTCTTC.

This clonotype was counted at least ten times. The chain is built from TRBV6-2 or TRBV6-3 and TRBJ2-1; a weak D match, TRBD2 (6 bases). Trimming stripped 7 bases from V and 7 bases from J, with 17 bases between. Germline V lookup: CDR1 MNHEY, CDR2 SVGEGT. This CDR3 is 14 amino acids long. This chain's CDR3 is CASKIRGRGNEQFF. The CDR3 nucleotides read TGTGCCAGCAAAATACGGGGCCGGGGGAATGAGCAGTTCTTC.

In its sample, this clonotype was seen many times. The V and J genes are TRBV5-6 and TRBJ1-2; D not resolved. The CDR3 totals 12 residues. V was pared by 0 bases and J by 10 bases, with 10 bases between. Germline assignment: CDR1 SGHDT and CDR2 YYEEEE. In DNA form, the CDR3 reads TGTGCCAGCAGCTTGGTGACACCGAACTACACCTTC. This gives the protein CASSLVTPNYTF.

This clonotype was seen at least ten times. DNA of the CDR3: TGCAGTGCTAGCACAGGGGGCTTAGAGACCCAGTACTTC. As protein: CSASTGGLETQYF. V gene TRBV20-1 combines with J gene TRBJ2-5; 9 bases line up with TRBD1. Trimming removed 3 bases from V and 4 bases from J; junction bases left unmatched: 3. This CDR3 is built from 13 residues. From germline, CDR1 is DFQATT and CDR2 SNEGSKA (reference sequence).